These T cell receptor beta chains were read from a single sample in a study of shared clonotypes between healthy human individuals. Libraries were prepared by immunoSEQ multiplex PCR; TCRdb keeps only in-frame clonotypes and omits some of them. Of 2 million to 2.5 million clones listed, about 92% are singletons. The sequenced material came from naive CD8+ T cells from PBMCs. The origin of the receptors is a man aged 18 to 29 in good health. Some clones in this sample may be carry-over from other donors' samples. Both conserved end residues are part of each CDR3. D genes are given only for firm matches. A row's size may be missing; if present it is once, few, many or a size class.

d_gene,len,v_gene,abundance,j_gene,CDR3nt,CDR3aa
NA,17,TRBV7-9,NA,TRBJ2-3,TGTGCCAGCAGCTTAGGGCGTGAGGGCCCGGGCACAGATACGCAGTATTTT,CASSLGREGPGTDTQYF
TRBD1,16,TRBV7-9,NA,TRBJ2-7,TGTGCCAGCAGCTTTATTCTGGACAGGAGCTCCTACGAGCAGTACTTC,CASSFILDRSSYEQYF
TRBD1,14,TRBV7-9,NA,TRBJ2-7,TGTGCCAGCAGCCAGGGCGCAGGGGGCTACGAGCAGTACTTC,CASSQGAGGYEQYF
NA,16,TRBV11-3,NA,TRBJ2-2,TGTGCCAGCAGCCCTAAAGTAGGACTATCCGTGGGGGAGCTGTTTTTT,CASSPKVGLSVGELFF
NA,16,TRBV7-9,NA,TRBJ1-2,TGTGCCAGCAGCCCGGCCCCGCTTGGCGAGGGCTATGGCTACACCTTC,CASSPAPLGEGYGYTF
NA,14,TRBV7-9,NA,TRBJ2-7,TGTGCCAGCAGCTTAGCGAGGCGGGATTACGAGCAGTACTTC,CASSLARRDYEQYF
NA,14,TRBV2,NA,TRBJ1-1,TGTGCCAATAATCCCGTACAGGGAGAGACTGAAGCTTTCTTT,CANNPVQGETEAFF
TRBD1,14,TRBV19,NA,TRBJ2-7,TGTGCCAGTCGTACCGCGGGACAGGGGTCCGAGCAGTACTTC,CASRTAGQGSEQYF
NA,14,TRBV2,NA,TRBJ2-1,TGTGCCAGCACCGGAAGGGGGGAGATGGATGAGCAGTTCTTC,CASTGRGEMDEQFF
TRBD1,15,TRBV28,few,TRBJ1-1,TGTGCCAGCACCGCCGACAGGGGGCCGAACACTGAAGCTTTCTTT,CASTADRGPNTEAFF
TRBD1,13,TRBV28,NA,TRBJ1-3,TGTGCCACCGTGACAGGGACGGGAAACACCATATATTTT,CATVTGTGNTIYF
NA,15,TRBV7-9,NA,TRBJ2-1,TGTGCCAGCAGCTTAGTATTGGCTCTACGGGATGAGCAGTTCTTC,CASSLVLALRDEQFF
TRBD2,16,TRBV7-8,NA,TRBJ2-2,TGTGCCAGCAGCTACAGGACTAGCGGGTATCCCGGGGAGCTGTTTTTT,CASSYRTSGYPGELFF
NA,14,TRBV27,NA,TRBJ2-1,TGTGCCAGCAGCCCCCTCTCGTATAGCGATGAGCAGTTCTTC,CASSPLSYSDEQFF
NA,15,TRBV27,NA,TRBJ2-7,TGTGCCAGCAGTTTAGTAGCCGTGGCTAACTACGAGCAGTACTTC,CASSLVAVANYEQYF
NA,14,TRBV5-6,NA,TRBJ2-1,TGTGCCAGCAGCTTGGCCCCCCCTGGTAATGAGCAGTTCTTC,CASSLAPPGNEQFF
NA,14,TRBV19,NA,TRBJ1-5,TGTGCCAGTAGTCCGACACTTAGCAATCAGCCCCAGCATTTT,CASSPTLSNQPQHF